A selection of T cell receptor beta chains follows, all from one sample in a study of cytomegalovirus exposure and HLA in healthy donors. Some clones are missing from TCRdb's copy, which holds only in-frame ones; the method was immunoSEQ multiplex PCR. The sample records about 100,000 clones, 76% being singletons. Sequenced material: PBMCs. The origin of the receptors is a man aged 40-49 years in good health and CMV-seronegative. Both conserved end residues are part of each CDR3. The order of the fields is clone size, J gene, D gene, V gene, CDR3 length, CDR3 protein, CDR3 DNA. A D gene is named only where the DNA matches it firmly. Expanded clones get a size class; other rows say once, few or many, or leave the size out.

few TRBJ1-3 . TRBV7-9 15 CASSPPAGSGNTIYF TGTGCCAGCAGCCCGCCGGCGGGCTCTGGAAACACCATATATTTT
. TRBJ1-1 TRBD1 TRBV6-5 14 CASSRGTGNTEAFF TGTGCCAGCAGCCGGGGGACAGGGAACACTGAAGCTTTCTTT
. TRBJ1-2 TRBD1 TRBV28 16 CASSEAGTGGDYGYTF TGTGCCAGCAGCGAGGCGGGAACAGGGGGCGACTATGGCTACACCTTC
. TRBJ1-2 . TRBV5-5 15 CASSLAGHPGRGYTF TGTGCCAGCAGCTTGGCCGGCCATCCCGGGAGGGGCTACACCTTC
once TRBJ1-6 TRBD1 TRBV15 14 CATSSGQGHSPLHF TGTGCCACCAGCAGCGGACAGGGGCATTCACCCCTCCACTTT
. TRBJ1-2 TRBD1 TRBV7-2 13 CASSKGQNYGYTF TGTGCCAGCAGCAAGGGACAGAACTATGGCTACACCTTC
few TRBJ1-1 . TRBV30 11 CAWLSGTEAFF TGTGCCTGGCTGAGCGGGACTGAAGCTTTCTTT
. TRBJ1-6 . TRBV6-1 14 CASSEALRSSTLHF TGTGCCAGCAGTGAAGCGCTTCGGTCCTCCACCCTCCACTTT
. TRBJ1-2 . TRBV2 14 CASVVEGLFYGYTF TGTGCCAGCGTCGTAGAGGGACTTTTCTATGGCTACACCTTC
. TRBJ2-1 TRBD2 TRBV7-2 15 CASSSGLAVSREQFF TGTGCCAGCAGTTCGGGACTAGCGGTTTCAAGGGAGCAGTTCTTC
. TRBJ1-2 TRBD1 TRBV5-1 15 CASSSRQGLPYGYTF TGCGCCAGCAGCTCGCGACAGGGTCTACCCTATGGCTACACCTTC
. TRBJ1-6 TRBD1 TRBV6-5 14 CASSFDRVNSPLHF TGTGCCAGCAGTTTCGACAGGGTTAATTCACCCCTCCACTTT
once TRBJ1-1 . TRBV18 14 CASSPPGLDTEAFF TGTGCCAGCTCACCCCCAGGGTTGGACACTGAAGCTTTCTTT
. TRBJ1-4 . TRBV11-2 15 CASSVNSYRNEKLFF TGTGCCAGCAGCGTAAACAGTTACCGGAATGAAAAACTGTTTTTT
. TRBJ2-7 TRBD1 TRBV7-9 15 CASSELTGGGYEQYF TGTGCCAGCAGTGAATTAACAGGGGGCGGATACGAGCAGTACTTC
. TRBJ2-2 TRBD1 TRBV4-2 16 CASSIIEGQGTGELFF TGTGCCAGCAGTATAATTGAGGGACAGGGGACCGGGGAGCTGTTTTTT
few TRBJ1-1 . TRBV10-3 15 CAISDFGARGTEAFF TGTGCCATCAGTGATTTTGGGGCCAGGGGCACTGAAGCTTTCTTT
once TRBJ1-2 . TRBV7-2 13 CASSLGTDYGYTF TGTGCCAGCAGCTTAGGCACAGACTATGGCTACACCTTC
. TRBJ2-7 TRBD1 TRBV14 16 CASSHRRDSFSYEQYF TGTGCCAGCAGCCACCGCCGGGACAGCTTTTCCTACGAGCAGTACTTC
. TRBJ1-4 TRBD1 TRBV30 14 CAWKGTGANEKLFF TGTGCCTGGAAAGGGACAGGGGCTAATGAAAAACTGTTTTTT
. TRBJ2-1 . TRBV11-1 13 CASSLTTANEQFF TGTGCCAGCAGCTTAACCACAGCCAATGAGCAGTTCTTC
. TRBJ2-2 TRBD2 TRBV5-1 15 CASSYSGTSSGELFF TGCGCCAGCAGCTATTCCGGGACTAGCTCCGGGGAGCTGTTTTTT
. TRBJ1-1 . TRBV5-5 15 CASSLDGGMSTEAFF TGTGCCAGCAGCTTGGACGGGGGTATGTCCACTGAAGCTTTCTTT
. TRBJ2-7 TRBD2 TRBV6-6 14 CASNPGLAGNEQYF TGTGCCAGCAACCCGGGACTAGCGGGGAACGAGCAGTACTTC
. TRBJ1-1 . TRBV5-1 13 CASSRAQGLGAFF TGCGCCAGCAGCCGAGCCCAGGGGCTTGGGGCTTTCTTT
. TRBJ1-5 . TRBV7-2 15 CASSPLRGSNQPQHF TGTGCCAGCAGCCCCCTCCGGGGTAGCAATCAGCCCCAGCATTTT
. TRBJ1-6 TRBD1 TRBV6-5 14 CASRGTGAGAPLHF TGTGCCAGCAGAGGGACAGGCGCTGGGGCACCCCTCCACTTT